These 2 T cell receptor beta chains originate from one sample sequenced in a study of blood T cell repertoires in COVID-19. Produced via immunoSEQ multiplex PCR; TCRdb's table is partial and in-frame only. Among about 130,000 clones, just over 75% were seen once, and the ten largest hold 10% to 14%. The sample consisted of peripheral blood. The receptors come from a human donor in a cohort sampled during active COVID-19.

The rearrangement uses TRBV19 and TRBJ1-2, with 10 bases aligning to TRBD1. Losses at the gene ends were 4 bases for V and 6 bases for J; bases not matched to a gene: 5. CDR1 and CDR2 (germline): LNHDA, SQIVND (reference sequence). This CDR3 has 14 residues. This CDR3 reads CASSTTGTGDGYTF. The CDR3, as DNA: TGTGCCAGTAGTACCACCGGGACAGGGGATGGCTACACCTTC.

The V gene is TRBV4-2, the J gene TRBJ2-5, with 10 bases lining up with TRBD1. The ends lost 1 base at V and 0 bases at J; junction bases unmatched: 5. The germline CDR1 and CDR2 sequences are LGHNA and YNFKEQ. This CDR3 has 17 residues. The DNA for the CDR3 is TGTGCCAGCAGCCAAGGAGCGACAGGGGGCTACCAAGAGACCCAGTACTTC. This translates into CASSQGATGGYQETQYF.